The present T cell receptor beta chain was sequenced within a study of CD8+CD57+ T cells in acquired aplastic anemia. This clonotype was observed at least ten times. The V gene lost 3 bases and the J gene lost 5 bases, with 10 bases spanning the gap. The CDR3 runs 12 residues. CDR1 DFQATT and CDR2 SNEGSKA come from the germline V gene (reference sequence). Both TCR beta VDJ combination and CDR3 sequence profiling were carried out. Genomic DNA was the template for this profiling. TCRdb analysed the reads with MiXCR anew, one entry per CDR3 protein. The data show more than 100,000 distinct CDR3 sequences, with more than 35% seen just once and under 9% held by the top ten.

The chain carries TRBV20-1 and TRBJ1-2, with a weak D call TRBD1 (6 bases). The sample taken for sequencing was sorted CD4+, CD8+, or CD8+CD57+ T cells (not recorded which) from PBMCs. The sequence was collected from a human donor in good health, serving as a control. CDR3 sequence reads: CSARDRGYGYTF. CDR3 in DNA: TGCAGTGCTAGGGACAGAGGGTATGGCTACACCTTC.